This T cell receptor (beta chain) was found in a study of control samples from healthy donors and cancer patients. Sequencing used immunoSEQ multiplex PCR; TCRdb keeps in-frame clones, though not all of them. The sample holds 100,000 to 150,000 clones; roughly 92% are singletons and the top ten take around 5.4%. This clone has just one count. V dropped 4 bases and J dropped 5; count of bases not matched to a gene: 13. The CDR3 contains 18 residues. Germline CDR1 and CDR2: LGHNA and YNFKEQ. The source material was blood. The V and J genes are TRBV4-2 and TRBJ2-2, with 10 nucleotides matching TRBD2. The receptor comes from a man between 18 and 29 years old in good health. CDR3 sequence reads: CASSPRLAGASRTGELFF. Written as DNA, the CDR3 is TGTGCCAGCAGCCCCCGGCTAGCGGGGGCTTCTCGGACCGGGGAGCTGTTTTTT.